The 30 T cell receptor beta chains in this list originate from one sample, sequenced in a study of T cell responses to AZD1222 COVID-19 vaccine. The table came from immunoSEQ multiplex PCR; TCRdb's copy has only in-frame clones and leaves some out. Found here are over 110,000 clones, 85% to 95% of them singletons; the top ten hold less than 15%. The source material was peripheral blood, sampled after recovery from COVID-19. These receptors were collected from an adult who had recovered from COVID-19.

The chain is built from TRBV6-4 and TRBJ2-2, with 7 positions matching TRBD1. V lost 6 bases and J lost 0; bases outside the gene matches: 1. Germline CDR1 MRHNA, CDR2 SNTAGT. The CDR3 has 14 amino acids. This CDR3 reads CASRGTANTGELFF. The CDR3 DNA reads as TGTGCCAGCAGAGGGACAGCGAACACCGGGGAGCTGTTTTTT.

J is TRBJ1-3 and V is TRBV3-1 (or the pseudogene TRBV3-2); TRBD1 might be the D (6 bases). Germline V gives CDR1 LGHDT, CDR2 YNNKEL (reference sequence). This CDR3 region has 15 residues. V was shortened by 1 base and J by 2 bases, with 9 bases between the two germline ends. CDR3 sequence: CASSQGTGTGNTIYF. CDR3 in DNA: TGTGCCAGCAGCCAAGGAACAGGGACTGGAAACACCATATATTTT.

CDR3 coding DNA: TGTGCCAGCAGCTTAATAGGGCAGGGGAGCACAGATACGCAGTATTTT. It yields the protein CASSLIGQGSTDTQYF. The chain recombines TRBV7-3 with TRBJ2-3, with a tentative D call TRBD1 (6 bases). The length of the CDR3 is 16 residues. Trimming left V 1 base short and J 0 bases short, with 11 bases between. The V gene's germline CDR1 is SGHTA and CDR2 FQGTGA.

The table lists this clone with a count of one. A read error may account for a junction end that differs from germline. V is TRBV28 and J is TRBJ1-5; 7 bases fit TRBD1. The length of the CDR3 is 12 residues. CDR1 is MDHEN, CDR2 SYDVKM, per germline. This CDR3 is CASSSNRQGTDF. As DNA, the CDR3 is TGTGCCAGCAGTTCAAATCGACAGGGTACGGATTTT. Complete variable domain (other parts from reference TRBV28 and TRBJ1-5): DVKVTQSSRYLVKRTGEKVFLECVQDMDHENMFWYRQDPGLGLRLIYFSYDVKMKEKGDIPEGYSVSREKKERFSLILESASTNQTSMYLCASSSNRQGTDFGDGTRLSIL.

The rearrangement uses TRBV25-1 and TRBJ2-7; TRBD2 agrees at 7 bases. Germline trimming cut 7 bases from V and 4 bases from J; bases unmatched to any gene: 4. Per germline, CDR1 MGHDK and CDR2 SYGVNS. The CDR3 covers 12 residues. CDR3 sequence reads: CASKSGAYEQYF. The CDR3 DNA follows: TGTGCCAGCAAGAGCGGGGCTTACGAGCAGTACTTC.

The chain carries TRBV30 and TRBJ2-1; a possible D gene is TRBD2 (5 bases). CDR3 size: 15 residues. From germline, CDR1 is GTSNPN and CDR2 SVGIG (reference sequence). V lost 0 bases and J 4 bases, leaving 13 bases between the germline ends. The CDR3 DNA is TGTGCCTGGAGTGTGCAGATAGCGTCTTACAATGAGCAGTTCTTC. Translated: CAWSVQIASYNEQFF.

In nucleotides, the CDR3 is TGTGCCAGCAGCTTGGCAGGCGGGTATAGCAATCAGCCCCAGCATTTT. Its translation is CASSLAGGYSNQPQHF. The rearrangement uses TRBV5-5 and TRBJ1-5; D not certain. CDR3 length equals 16 residues. Germline V gene sequence: CDR1 SGHKS, CDR2 YYEKEE (reference sequence). The V end lost 0 bases, the J end lost 0 bases, and 10 bases lay between the germline ends.

The chain employs TRBV28 and TRBJ2-7; D is unclear. Germline lookup yields CDR1 MDHEN and CDR2 SYDVKM. Between the trimmed V and J ends, which lost 7 bases and 2 bases, there was a span of 18 bases. CDR3 size: 15 residues. As DNA, the CDR3 is TGTGCCAGCACCTCATGGGCCTCCGCAACCTACGAGCAGTACTTC. This sequence encodes CASTSWASATYEQYF.

The V gene is TRBV10-3, the J gene TRBJ1-2; D is perhaps TRBD1 (6 bases). CDR1 and CDR2 (germline): ENHRY, SYGVKD. Trimming left V 7 bases short and J 6 bases short, with 15 bases between. This CDR3 is built from 13 residues. The CDR3 loop reads CAIMRNRVDGYTF. In DNA, the CDR3 is TGTGCCATCATGAGGAACAGGGTCGATGGCTACACCTTC.

The chain couples TRBV11-2 to TRBJ2-7, with D possibly TRBD2 on 5 matching bases. The CDR3 is made up of 15 amino acids. The V end was cut by 0 bases, the J end by 2 bases, with 11 bases between. Per germline, CDR1 SGHAT and CDR2 FQNNGV. CDR3: CASSLDLGVAYEQYF. CDR3 bases: TGTGCCAGCAGCTTAGATCTCGGGGTGGCCTACGAGCAGTACTTC.

V usage is TRBV3-1 (or the pseudogene TRBV3-2) and J usage is TRBJ1-2, with D tentatively TRBD1 (5 bases). Trimming pared 0 bases from V and 3 bases from J, leaving 8 bases between. This CDR3 has 14 amino acids. Germline assignment: CDR1 LGHDT and CDR2 YNNKEL (reference sequence). CDR3 bases: TGTGCCAGCAGCCAAGAGAGGGGAGACTATGGCTACACCTTC. It yields the protein CASSQERGDYGYTF.

The chain recombines TRBV12-5 with TRBJ2-5; TRBD2 agrees at 7 bases. This CDR3 is 17 amino acids long. Per germline, CDR1 LGHNT and CDR2 FRNRAP. V trimming: 1 base; J trimming: 0 bases; junction bases outside the gene matches: 8. CDR3 region: CASGLALAEGYQETQYF. For the CDR3, the DNA is TGTGCTAGTGGTTTGGCCCTAGCGGAGGGATACCAAGAGACCCAGTACTTC.

The genes are TRBV19 and TRBJ2-5; TRBD2 is a possible D gene (6 bases). CDR3 size: 17 residues. V lost 3 bases and J lost 10, with 27 bases in between. Germline V gene data show CDR1 as LNHDA and CDR2 as SQIVND (reference sequence). The CDR3 region is CASSIGRSDYREKVQYF. DNA of the CDR3: TGTGCCAGTAGTATTGGGCGGTCGGACTACCGAGAGAAGGTCCAGTACTTC.

The gene calls are TRBV10-1 and TRBJ2-5; possible D gene TRBD1, 6 bases. The germline V gene has CDR1 WNHNN and CDR2 SYGVQD (reference sequence). Trimming took off 7 bases at V and 5 bases at J, with 17 bases between the two ends. The CDR3 has 14 residues. This CDR3 reads CASILFRGLETQYF. The CDR3 DNA sequence: TGCGCCAGCATCCTGTTCAGGGGCCTGGAGACCCAGTACTTC.

Written as DNA, the CDR3 is TGTGCCAGCAGGGGACAGGCATCCTACGAGCAGTACTTC. Its protein is CASRGQASYEQYF. The chain uses TRBV11-2 and TRBJ2-7; 8 positions agree with TRBD1. The CDR3 loop spans 13 amino acids. Germline CDR1 SGHAT, CDR2 FQNNGV. The ends lost 6 bases at V and 1 base at J; junction bases unmatched: 2.

V is TRBV4-1 and J is TRBJ2-1; 9 bases are a match to TRBD2. Per germline, CDR1 MGHRA and CDR2 YSYEKL. CDR3 length equals 17 residues. V shed 1 base and J 8 bases; nucleotides not matched to a gene: 12. In DNA form, the CDR3 reads TGCGCCAGCAGCCAAGCTAGTCAAGCGGGGGGTTTCGATGAGCAGTTCTTC. This codes for CASSQASQAGGFDEQFF.

The V call is TRBV28, the J call TRBJ2-5; 8 bases align to TRBD1. J lost 3 bases, V lost 5 bases, and 5 bases had no gene match. The germline CDR1 and CDR2 sequences are MDHEN and SYDVKM. The CDR3 extends over 14 amino acids. The CDR3 spells CASSQRTGKETQYF. The CDR3, as DNA: TGTGCCAGCAGTCAAAGGACAGGGAAAGAGACCCAGTACTTC.

This chain uses TRBV29-1 with TRBJ2-7; 7 positions agree with TRBD1. Germline CDR1 reads SQVTM; CDR2 reads ANQGSEA. The V gene end was trimmed by 6 bases and the J gene end by 3 bases; junction bases not matched to a gene: 5. The CDR3 loop spans 12 amino acids. CDR3 residues: CSVFDRDYEQYF. CDR3 DNA: TGCAGCGTCTTTGACAGGGACTACGAGCAGTACTTC.

This sequence joins TRBV5-1 and TRBJ2-3, with D tentatively TRBD1 or TRBD2 (5 bases each). Per the germline V gene, CDR1 is SGHRS and CDR2 is YFSETQ. Trimming cost V 2 bases and J 4 bases, with 14 bases left between them. The CDR3 loop spans 15 amino acids. CDR3 sequence (DNA): TGCGCCAGCAGCTTTACCGGGGCGAGGGCAGATACGCAGTATTTT. It is translated as CASSFTGARADTQYF.

The chain is built from TRBV5-1 and TRBJ2-6, with 9 bases that match TRBD1. The germline V gene encodes CDR1 SGHRS and CDR2 YFSETQ. The CDR3 spans 18 residues. V was clipped by 1 base and J by 0 bases; unmatched bases: 5. DNA of the CDR3: TGCGCCAGCAGCTTGTTGGGACAGGGCCTCTCTGGGGCCAACGTCCTGACTTTC. It codes for CASSLLGQGLSGANVLTF.

In DNA, the CDR3 is TGTGCCAGCAGTTTAGAAGGGGGACTGGAGACCCAGTACTTC. The encoded protein is CASSLEGGLETQYF. The chain carries TRBV28 and TRBJ2-5; D is perhaps TRBD1 or TRBD2 (6 bases each). This CDR3 region has 14 residues. CDR1 MDHEN and CDR2 SYDVKM come from the germline V gene. Trimming took 2 bases from V and 5 from J, leaving 12 bases between them.

The J gene is TRBJ1-2, the V gene TRBV6-6; TRBD1 matches 8 bases. The CDR3 is 14 residues long. The germline gives CDR1 MNHNY, CDR2 SVGAGI (reference sequence). V lost 7 bases and J lost 4; bases outside the gene matches: 8. CDR3 in DNA: TGTGCCAGCAATCCGGGACAGGATAGCTATGGCTACACCTTC. Translating it yields CASNPGQDSYGYTF.

This rearrangement joins TRBV4-1 to TRBJ2-5, with TRBD2 matching 14 bases. The V and J ends lost 3 bases and 5 bases, in that order; junction bases with no gene match: 5. Germline V gene sequence: CDR1 MGHRA, CDR2 YSYEKL. The CDR3 loop spans 16 amino acids. This CDR3 reads CASSQGLAGEVETQYF. The DNA for the CDR3 is TGCGCCAGCAGCCAGGGACTAGCGGGAGAGGTGGAGACCCAGTACTTC.

This clone was observed a single time. This chain connects TRBV5-6 to TRBJ2-3, with D perhaps assigned TRBD1 or TRBD2 (6 bases each). Deletions cut 4 bases from V and 7 bases from J, with 13 bases between. The CDR3 covers 13 residues. Germline CDR1 and CDR2: SGHDT and YYEEEE. CDR3 DNA: TGTGCCAGCAGCCAGGGGACTTTAAATACGCAGTATTTT. This codes for CASSQGTLNTQYF.

The table lists this clone with a few counts. The genes are TRBV7-6 and TRBJ2-7, with no clear D. The CDR3 is made up of 15 amino acids. Between the trimmed V and J ends, which lost 5 bases and 3 bases, there was a span of 17 bases. Germline V gene sequence: CDR1 SGHVS, CDR2 FNYEAQ. The CDR3 protein is CASSTRASTFYEQYF. The CDR3 DNA follows: TGTGCCAGCAGCACCCGAGCTTCTACTTTCTACGAGCAGTACTTC.

This clone was counted a single time. The V call is TRBV5-4, the J call TRBJ2-2, with D maybe TRBD2 (6 bases). Trimming shortened V by 2 bases and J by 1 base, and 15 bases separated the two germline ends. CDR3 length equals 17 residues. CDR1 SGHNT and CDR2 YYREEE come from the germline V gene (reference sequence). The CDR3: CASSFTVKAGNTGELFF. CDR3 nucleotide sequence: TGTGCCAGCAGCTTCACTGTCAAAGCGGGGAACACCGGGGAGCTGTTTTTT.

This clone was picked up one time. The chain recombines TRBV29-1 with TRBJ2-4; D is ambiguous. CDR3 size: 13 residues. Germline V gene sequence: CDR1 SQVTM, CDR2 ANQGSEA. Trimming removed 1 base at V and 4 bases at J, with 8 bases between. CDR3 in amino acids: CSVEGAAKNIQYF. DNA for the CDR3: TGCAGCGTTGAAGGGGCAGCGAAAAACATTCAGTACTTC.

This clone was observed once. In nucleotides, the CDR3 is TGTGCCAGCAGCACAGGGTCAGGGGATTCACCCCTCCACTTT. This encodes CASSTGSGDSPLHF. V and J are TRBV9 and TRBJ1-6, with TRBD1 as a possible D gene (6 bases). This CDR3 contains 14 residues. V was trimmed by 4 bases and J by 8 bases, leaving 13 bases between them. Germline CDR1 and CDR2: SGDLS and YYNGEE.

This clone has a handful of counts. The chain combines TRBV7-6 with TRBJ1-1, with D possibly being TRBD1 (5 bases). V lost 5 bases to trimming and J lost 6 bases, with 19 bases between them. Germline CDR1 reads SGHVS; CDR2 reads FNYEAQ. This CDR3 contains 15 residues. CDR3 region: CASSLVGGYGSEAFF. The CDR3 DNA is TGTGCCAGCAGCCTCGTGGGGGGGTATGGGTCTGAAGCTTTCTTT.

The rearrangement links TRBV4-1 to TRBJ2-7; possibly TRBD1 or TRBD2 for D (5 bases each). This CDR3 has 17 residues. Germline V CDR1 and CDR2: MGHRA, YSYEKL. V dropped 1 base and J dropped 6 bases, with 22 bases sitting between them. As DNA, the CDR3 is TGCGCCAGCAGCCAAGCCGTTATCAATCGGGGCCAAGGCGAGCAGTACTTC. It codes for CASSQAVINRGQGEQYF.